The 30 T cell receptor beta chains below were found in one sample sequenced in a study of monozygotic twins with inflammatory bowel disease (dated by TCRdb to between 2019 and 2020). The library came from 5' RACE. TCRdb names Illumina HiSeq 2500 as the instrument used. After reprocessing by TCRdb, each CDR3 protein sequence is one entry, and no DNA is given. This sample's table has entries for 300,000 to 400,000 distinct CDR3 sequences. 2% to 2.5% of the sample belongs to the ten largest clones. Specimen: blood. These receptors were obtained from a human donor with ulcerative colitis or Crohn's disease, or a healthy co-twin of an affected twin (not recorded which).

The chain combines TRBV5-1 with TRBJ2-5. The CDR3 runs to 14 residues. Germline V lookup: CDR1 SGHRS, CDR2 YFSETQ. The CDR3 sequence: CASGHSGFQETQYF.

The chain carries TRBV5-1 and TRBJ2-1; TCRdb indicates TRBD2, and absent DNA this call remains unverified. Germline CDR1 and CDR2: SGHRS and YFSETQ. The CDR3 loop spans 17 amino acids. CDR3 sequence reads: CASSLIRLAGTYNEQFF. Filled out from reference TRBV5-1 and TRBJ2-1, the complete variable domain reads KAGVTQTPRYLIKTRGQQVTLSCSPISGHRSVSWYQQTPGQGLQFLFEYFSETQRNKGNFPGRFSGRQFSNSRSEMNVSTLELGDSALYLCASSLIRLAGTYNEQFFGPGTRLTVL.

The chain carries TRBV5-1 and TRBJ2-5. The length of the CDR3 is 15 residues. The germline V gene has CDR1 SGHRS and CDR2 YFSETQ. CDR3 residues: CASSLMKTNQETQYF. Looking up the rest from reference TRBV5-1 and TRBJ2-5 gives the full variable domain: KAGVTQTPRYLIKTRGQQVTLSCSPISGHRSVSWYQQTPGQGLQFLFEYFSETQRNKGNFPGRFSGRQFSNSRSEMNVSTLELGDSALYLCASSLMKTNQETQYFGPGTRLLVL.

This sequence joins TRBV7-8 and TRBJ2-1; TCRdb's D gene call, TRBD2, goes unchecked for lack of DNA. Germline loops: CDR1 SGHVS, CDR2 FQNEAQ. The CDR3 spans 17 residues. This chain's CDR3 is CASSPQVTSGGADEQFF.

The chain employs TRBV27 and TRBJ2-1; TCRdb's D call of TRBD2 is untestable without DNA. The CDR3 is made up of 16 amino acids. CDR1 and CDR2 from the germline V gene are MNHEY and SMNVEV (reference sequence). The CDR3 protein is CASSTRAGISYNEQFF.

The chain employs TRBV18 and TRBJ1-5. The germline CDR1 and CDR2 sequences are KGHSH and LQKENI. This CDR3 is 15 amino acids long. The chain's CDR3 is CASSPDTGSNQPQHF.

CDR3 loop: CATSRGPGRPYGYTF. The chain is built from TRBV15 and TRBJ1-2; checking the TCRdb D call of TRBD1 is not possible without DNA. CDR3 length equals 15 residues. CDR1 is LNHNV and CDR2 is YYDKDF in the germline V gene (reference sequence).

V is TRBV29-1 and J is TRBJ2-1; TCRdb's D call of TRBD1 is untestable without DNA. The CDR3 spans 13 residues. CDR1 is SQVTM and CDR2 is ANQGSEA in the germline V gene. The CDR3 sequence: CSGDRGLHNEQFF.

CDR3 region: CASSFTGGLAGQFF. J is TRBJ2-1 and V is TRBV12-3 or TRBV12-4; TCRdb designates TRBD2, a call that cannot be tested without DNA. The length of the CDR3 is 14 residues.

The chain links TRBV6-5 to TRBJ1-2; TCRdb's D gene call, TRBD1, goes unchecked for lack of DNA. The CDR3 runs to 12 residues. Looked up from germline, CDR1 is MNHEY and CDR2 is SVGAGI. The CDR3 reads CASRDRGHGYTF.

The CDR3 reads CSVVTGGAGKLFF. V and J are TRBV29-1 and TRBJ1-4; TCRdb picks TRBD1, but there is no DNA to check that call. Germline V lookup: CDR1 SQVTM, CDR2 ANQGSEA. The CDR3 extends over 13 amino acids.

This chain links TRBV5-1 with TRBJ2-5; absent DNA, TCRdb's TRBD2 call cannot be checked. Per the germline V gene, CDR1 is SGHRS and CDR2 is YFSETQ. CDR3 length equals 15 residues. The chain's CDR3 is CASSSVGLARETQYF.

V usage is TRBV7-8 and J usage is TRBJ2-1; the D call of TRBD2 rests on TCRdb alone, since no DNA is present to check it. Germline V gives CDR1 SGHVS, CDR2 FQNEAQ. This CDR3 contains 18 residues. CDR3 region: CASSPLRTSGRSHNEQFF.

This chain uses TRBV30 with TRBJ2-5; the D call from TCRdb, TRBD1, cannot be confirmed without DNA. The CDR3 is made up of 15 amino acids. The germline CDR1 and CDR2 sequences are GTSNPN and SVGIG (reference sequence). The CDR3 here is CAWSRRTRGATDQYF.

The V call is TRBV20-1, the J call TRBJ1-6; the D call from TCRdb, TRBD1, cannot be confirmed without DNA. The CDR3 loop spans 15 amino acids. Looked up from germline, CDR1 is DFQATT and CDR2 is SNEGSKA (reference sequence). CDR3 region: CSATTSDRGNSPLHF.

The CDR3 spells CASSVGQSTGDTQYF. The chain uses TRBV9 and TRBJ2-3; TCRdb designates TRBD1, a call that cannot be tested without DNA. The germline V gene encodes CDR1 SGDLS and CDR2 YYNGEE. The CDR3 extends over 15 amino acids.

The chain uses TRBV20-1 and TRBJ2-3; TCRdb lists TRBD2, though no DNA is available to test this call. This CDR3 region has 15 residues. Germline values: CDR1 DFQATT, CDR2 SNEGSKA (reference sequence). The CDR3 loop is CSARGGLAGTDTQYF.

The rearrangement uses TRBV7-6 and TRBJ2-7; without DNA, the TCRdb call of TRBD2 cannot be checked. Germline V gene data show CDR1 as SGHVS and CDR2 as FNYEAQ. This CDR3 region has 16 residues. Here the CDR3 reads CASSLGSSGGTYEQYF.

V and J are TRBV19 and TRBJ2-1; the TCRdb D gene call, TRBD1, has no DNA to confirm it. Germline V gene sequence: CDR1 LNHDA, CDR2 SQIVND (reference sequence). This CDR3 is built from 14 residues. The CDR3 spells CASSLRTGDNEQFF.

CDR3 in amino acids: CASSPTGSSGANVLTF. The genes are TRBV18 and TRBJ2-6. The CDR3 has 16 residues. Germline V gene sequence: CDR1 KGHSH, CDR2 LQKENI.

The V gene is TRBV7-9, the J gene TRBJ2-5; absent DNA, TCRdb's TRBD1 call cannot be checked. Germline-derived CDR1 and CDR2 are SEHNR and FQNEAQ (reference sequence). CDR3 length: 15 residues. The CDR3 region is CASSLQRGREETQYF.

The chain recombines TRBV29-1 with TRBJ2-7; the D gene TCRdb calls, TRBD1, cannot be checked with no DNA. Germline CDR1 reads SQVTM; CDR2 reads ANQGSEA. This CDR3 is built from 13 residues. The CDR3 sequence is CSARTGGIEQQYF.

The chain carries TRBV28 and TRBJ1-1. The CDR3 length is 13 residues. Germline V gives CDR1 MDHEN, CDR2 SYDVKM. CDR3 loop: CASSSGYITEAFF.

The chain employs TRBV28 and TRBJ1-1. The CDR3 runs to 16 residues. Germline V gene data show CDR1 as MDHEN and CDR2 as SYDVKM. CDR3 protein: CASSFSLDVPNTEAFF.

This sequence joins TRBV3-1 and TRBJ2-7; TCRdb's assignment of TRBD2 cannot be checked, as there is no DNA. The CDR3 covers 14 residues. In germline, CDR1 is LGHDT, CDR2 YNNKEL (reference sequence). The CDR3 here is CASSQERASYEQYF.

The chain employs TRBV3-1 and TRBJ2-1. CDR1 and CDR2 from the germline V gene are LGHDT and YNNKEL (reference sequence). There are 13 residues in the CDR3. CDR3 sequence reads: CASRESGNNEQFF.

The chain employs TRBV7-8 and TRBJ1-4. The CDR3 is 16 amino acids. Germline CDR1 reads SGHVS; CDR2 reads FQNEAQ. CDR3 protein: CASSPRVLKGEEKLFF.

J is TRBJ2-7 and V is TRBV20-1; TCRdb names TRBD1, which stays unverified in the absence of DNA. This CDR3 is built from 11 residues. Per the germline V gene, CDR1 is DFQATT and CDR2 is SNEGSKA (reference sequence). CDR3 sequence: CSAYRGYEQYF.

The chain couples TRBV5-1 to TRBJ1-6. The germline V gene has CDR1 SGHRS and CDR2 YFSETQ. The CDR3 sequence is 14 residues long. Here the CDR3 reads CASSLGSYNSPLHF.

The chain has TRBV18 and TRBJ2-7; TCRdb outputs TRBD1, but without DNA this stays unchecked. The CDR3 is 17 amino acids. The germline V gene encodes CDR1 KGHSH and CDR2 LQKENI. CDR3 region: CASSPLSLGQGFYEQYF.